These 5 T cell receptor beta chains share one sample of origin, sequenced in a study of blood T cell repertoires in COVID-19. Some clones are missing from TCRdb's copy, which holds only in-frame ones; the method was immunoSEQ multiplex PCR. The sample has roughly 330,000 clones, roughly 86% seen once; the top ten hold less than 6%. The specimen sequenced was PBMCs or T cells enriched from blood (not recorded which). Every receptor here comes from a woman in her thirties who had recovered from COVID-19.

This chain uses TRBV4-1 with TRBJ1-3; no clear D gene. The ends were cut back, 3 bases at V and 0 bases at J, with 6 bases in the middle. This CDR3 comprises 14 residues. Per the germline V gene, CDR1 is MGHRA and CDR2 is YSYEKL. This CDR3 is CASSQGSSGNTIYF. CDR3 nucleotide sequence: TGCGCCAGCAGCCAGGGGAGCTCTGGAAACACCATATATTTT.

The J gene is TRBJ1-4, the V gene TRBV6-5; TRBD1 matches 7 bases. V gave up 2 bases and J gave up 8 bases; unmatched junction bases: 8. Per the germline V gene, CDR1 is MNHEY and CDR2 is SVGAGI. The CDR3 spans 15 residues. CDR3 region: CASSYTGQTREKLFF. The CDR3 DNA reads TGTGCCAGCAGTTACACGGGACAGACACGCGAAAAACTGTTTTTT.

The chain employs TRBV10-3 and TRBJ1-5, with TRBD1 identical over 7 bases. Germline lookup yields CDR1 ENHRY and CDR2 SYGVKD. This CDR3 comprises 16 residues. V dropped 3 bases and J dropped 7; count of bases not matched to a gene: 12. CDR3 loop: CAISDSHRGENQPQHF. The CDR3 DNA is TGTGCCATCAGTGACTCGCACAGGGGAGAGAACCAGCCCCAGCATTTT.

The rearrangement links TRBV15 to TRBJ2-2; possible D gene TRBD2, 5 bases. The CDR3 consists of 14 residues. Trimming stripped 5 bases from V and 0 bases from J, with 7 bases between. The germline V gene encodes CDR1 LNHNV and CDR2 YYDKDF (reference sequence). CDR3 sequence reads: CATSPGTNTGELFF. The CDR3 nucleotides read TGTGCCACCAGCCCGGGGACGAACACCGGGGAGCTGTTTTTT.

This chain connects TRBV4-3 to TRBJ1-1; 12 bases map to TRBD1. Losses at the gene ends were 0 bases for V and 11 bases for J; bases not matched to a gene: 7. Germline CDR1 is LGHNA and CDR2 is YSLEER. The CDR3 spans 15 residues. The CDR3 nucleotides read TGCGCCAGCAGCCAAGACGGGACAGGGGGCCGTGACGCTTTCTTT. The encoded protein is CASSQDGTGGRDAFF.